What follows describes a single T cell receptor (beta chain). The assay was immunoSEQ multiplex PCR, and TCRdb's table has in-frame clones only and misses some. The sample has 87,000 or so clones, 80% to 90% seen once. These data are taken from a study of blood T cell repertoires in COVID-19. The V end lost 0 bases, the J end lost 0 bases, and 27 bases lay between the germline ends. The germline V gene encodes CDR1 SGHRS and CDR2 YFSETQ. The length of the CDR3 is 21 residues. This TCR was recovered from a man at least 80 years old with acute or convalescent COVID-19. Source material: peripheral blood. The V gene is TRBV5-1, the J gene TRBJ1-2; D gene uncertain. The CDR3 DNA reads TGCGCCAGCAGCTTGGATACAGACGGAAGAGGGAGGCGACGGGCTAACTATGGCTACACCTTC. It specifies CASSLDTDGRGRRRANYGYTF.